This T cell receptor beta chain was captured in a study of CD8+CD57+ T cells in acquired aplastic anemia. General observations from the study: Overlap between patients and controls comprised 25 to 30 CD8+ CDR3 sequences. For CD8+ Simpson's diversity, patients and controls showed no significant difference.

Individuals selected for sequencing had exhibited CD8+CD57+ cell expansion on flow cytometry. No therapy was given to patients before blood sampling. The germline V gene has CDR1 DFQATT and CDR2 SNEGSKA (reference sequence). The CDR3 sequence is 12 residues long. With 7 bases clipped from V and 9 bases from J, the junction kept 9 bases outside the gene matches. Points on this clonotype: The target antigen is unknown.

Genomic DNA templated the TCR beta VDJ and CDR3 profiling. TCRdb called the reads again in MiXCR, with one record for every CDR3 protein. Altogether 310,000 or so distinct CDR3 sequences are present, roughly 53% being singletons, with the ten largest covering approximately 1.2%. Source material: sorted CD4+, CD8+, or CD8+CD57+ T cells (not recorded which) from PBMCs. This chain links TRBV20-1 with TRBJ1-2; 9 bases match TRBD1. The sequence was obtained from a human donor with aplastic anemia. CDR3 amino acids: CSVARQGESYTF. CDR3 coding DNA: TGCAGTGTTGCGAGACAGGGGGAGAGCTACACCTTC.